Sequencing of this TCR beta chain was carried out in a study of T cells in Graves' hyperthyroidism and ophthalmopathy. Study-level information: Blood from the periphery was taken at initial diagnosis, before any treatment.

This clonotype was detected many times. Together with thyroid ultrasound, orbital computed tomography, serum thyroxine and TRAb, clinical symptoms were used for diagnoses. Each 10 ml fresh peripheral blood draw supplied the PBMCs. V gave up 7 bases and J gave up 9 bases, with 11 bases separating them. The length of the CDR3 is 11 residues. Germline CDR1 MNHNS, CDR2 SASEGT. Amplification yielded TCR beta CDR3 regions, with RNA transcripts as the source. The HTBI set primed first-round TCR CDR3 RT-PCR. TCRdb ran MiXCR on the multiplex PCR reads and lists one entry per CDR3 protein. The repertoire holds about 350,000 distinct CDR3 sequences, with approximately 18% as singletons.

The sequence came from a woman between 40 and 55 years old with Graves' ophthalmopathy. Sequenced material: blood. The chain is built from TRBV6-1 and TRBJ2-3; D may be TRBD2 (5 bases). The CDR3: CASKLAQTQYF. CDR3 nucleotide sequence: TGTGCCAGCAAGCTAGCTCAAACGCAGTATTTT.